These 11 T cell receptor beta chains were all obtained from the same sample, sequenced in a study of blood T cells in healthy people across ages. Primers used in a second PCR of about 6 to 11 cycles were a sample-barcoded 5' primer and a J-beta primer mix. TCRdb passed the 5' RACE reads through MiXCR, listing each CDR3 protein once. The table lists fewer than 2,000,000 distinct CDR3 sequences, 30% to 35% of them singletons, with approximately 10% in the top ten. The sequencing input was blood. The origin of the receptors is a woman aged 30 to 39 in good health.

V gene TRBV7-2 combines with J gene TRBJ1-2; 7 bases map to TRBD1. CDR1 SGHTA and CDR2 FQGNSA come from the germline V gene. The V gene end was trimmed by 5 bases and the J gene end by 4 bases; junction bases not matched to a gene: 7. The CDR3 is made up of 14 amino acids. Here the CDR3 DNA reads TGTGCCAGCAGCCCAGGGGGTATCGGCTATGGCTACACCTTC. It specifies CASSPGGIGYGYTF.

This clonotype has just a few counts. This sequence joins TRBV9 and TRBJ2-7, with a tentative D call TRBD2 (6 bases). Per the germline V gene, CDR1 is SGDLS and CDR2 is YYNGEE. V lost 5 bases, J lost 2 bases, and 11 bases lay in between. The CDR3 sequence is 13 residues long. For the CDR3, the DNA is TGTGCCAGCAGTCGGGAGCCAACCTACGAGCAGTACTTC. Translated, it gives CASSREPTYEQYF.

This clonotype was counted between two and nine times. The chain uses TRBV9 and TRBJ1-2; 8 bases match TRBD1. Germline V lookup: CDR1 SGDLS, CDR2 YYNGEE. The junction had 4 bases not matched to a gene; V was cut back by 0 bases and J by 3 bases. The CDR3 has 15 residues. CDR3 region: CASSVGTGSYYGYTF. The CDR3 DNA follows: TGTGCCAGCAGCGTAGGGACAGGGTCCTACTATGGCTACACCTTC. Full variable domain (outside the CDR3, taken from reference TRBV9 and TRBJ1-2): DSGVTQTPKHLITATGQRVTLRCSPRSGDLSVYWYQQSLDQGLQFLIQYYNGEERAKGNILERFSAQQFPDLHSELNLSSLELGDSALYFCASSVGTGSYYGYTFGSGTRLTVV.

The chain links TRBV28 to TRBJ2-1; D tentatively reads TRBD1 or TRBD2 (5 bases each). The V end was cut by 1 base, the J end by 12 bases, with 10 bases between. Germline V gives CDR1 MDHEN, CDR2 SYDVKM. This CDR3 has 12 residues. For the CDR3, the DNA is TGTGCCAGCAGTTTATCTCAGGGAGTGCAGTTCTTC. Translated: CASSLSQGVQFF.

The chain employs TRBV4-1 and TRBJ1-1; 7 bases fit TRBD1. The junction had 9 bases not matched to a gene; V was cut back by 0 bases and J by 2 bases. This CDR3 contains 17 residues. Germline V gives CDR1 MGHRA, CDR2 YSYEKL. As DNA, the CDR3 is TGCGCCAGCAGCCAAGAAGGGGGCTGGGAGTATAACACTGAAGCTTTCTTT. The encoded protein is CASSQEGGWEYNTEAFF.

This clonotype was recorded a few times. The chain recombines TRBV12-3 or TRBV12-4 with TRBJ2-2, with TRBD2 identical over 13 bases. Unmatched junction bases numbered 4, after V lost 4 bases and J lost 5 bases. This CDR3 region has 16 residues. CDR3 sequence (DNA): TGTGCCAGCAGTTCACTAGCGGGGGGGTTTACCGGGGAGCTGTTTTTT. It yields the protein CASSSLAGGFTGELFF.

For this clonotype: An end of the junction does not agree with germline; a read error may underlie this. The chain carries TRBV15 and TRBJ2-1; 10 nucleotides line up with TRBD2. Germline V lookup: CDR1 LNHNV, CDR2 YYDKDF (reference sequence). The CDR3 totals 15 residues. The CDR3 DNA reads TGTGCCACCAGCTATTGGACTAGCGGTTACAATGGGCAGTTCTTC. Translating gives CATSYWTSGYNGQFF.

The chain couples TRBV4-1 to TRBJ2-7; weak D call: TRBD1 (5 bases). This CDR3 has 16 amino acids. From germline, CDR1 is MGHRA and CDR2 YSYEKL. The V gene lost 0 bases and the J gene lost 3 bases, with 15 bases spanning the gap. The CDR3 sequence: CASSQDNQGMGYEQYF. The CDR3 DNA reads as TGCGCCAGCAGCCAAGATAATCAGGGTATGGGCTACGAGCAGTACTTC.

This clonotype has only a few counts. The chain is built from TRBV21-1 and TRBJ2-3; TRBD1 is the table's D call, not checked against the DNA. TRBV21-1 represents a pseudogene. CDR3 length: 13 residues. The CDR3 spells CASNLRGGDTQYF. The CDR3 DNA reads TGTGCCAGCAACCTGAGGGGTGGAGATACGCAGTATTTT.

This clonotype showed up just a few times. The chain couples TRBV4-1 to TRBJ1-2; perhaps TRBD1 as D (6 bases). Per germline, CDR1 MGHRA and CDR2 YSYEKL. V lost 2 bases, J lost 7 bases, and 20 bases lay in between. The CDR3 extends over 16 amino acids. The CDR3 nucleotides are TGCGCCAGCAGCCAACCTTTGGACAGCCTTTTGATTGGCTACACCTTC. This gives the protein CASSQPLDSLLIGYTF.

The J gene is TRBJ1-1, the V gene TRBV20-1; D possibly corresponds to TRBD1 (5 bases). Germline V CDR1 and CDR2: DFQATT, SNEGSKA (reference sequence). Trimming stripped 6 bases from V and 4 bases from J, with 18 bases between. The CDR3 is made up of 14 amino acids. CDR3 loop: CSARPGRPSTEAFF. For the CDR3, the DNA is TGCAGTGCCCGCCCGGGACGTCCGAGCACTGAAGCTTTCTTT.